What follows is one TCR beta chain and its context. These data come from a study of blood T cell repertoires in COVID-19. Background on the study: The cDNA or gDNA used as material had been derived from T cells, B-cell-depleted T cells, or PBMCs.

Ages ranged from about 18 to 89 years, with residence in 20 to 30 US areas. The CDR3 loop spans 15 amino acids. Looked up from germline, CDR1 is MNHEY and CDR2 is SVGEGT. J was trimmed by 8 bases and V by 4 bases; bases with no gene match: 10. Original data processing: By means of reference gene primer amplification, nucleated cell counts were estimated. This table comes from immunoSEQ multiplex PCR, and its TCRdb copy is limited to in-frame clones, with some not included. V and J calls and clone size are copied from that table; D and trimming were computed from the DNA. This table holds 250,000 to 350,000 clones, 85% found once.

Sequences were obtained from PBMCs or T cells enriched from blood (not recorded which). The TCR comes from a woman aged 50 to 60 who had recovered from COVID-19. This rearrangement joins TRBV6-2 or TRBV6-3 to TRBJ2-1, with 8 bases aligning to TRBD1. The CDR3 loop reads CASSSHKTGEDEQFF. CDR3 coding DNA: TGTGCCAGCAGTTCCCACAAGACAGGGGAGGATGAGCAGTTCTTC.